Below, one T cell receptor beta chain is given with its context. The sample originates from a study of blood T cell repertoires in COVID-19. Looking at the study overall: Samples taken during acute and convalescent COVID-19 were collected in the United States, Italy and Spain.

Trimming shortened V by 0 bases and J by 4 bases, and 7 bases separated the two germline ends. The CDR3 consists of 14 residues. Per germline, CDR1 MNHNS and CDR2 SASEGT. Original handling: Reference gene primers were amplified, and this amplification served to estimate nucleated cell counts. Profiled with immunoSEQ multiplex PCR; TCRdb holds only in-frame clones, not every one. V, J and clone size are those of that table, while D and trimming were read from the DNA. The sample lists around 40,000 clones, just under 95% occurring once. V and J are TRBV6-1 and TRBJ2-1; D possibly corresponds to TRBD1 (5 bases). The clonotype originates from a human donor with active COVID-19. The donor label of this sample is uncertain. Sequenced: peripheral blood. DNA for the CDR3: TGTGCCAGCAGTGAAGCGGGGCCTTACAATGAGCAGTTCTTC. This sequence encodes CASSEAGPYNEQFF.